These 16 T cell receptor beta chains were sequenced from one sample in a study of shared clonotypes between healthy human individuals. The protocol was immunoSEQ multiplex PCR, while the TCRdb copy is restricted to in-frame clones and leaves out a portion. The table has some 1,400,000 clones, roughly 96% seen once. The material sequenced was naive CD4+ T cells sorted from blood. Indicated subset: CD45RA+ positively selected. The receptors originated from a man under 40 in good health.

This chain uses TRBV6-5 with TRBJ2-7; 9 bases are a match to TRBD2. The germline V gene encodes CDR1 MNHEY and CDR2 SVGAGI. The CDR3 extends over 13 amino acids. J was trimmed by 2 bases and V by 9 bases; bases with no gene match: 5. CDR3 in DNA: TGTGCCAGGAGGACTAGCGACCCCTACGAGCAGTACTTC. Its protein is CARRTSDPYEQYF.

This chain joins TRBV28 and TRBJ2-1; D remains ambiguous. The germline V gene encodes CDR1 MDHEN and CDR2 SYDVKM. Trimming shortened V by 2 bases and J by 9 bases, and 5 bases separated the two germline ends. The CDR3 is 11 residues long. CDR3 sequence: CASSLMGEQFF. CDR3 in DNA: TGTGCCAGCAGTTTAATGGGTGAGCAGTTCTTC.

The chain carries TRBV5-1 and TRBJ2-4; tentatively, D is TRBD2 (6 bases). Germline CDR1 and CDR2: SGHRS and YFSETQ. CDR3 size: 15 residues. Trimming cost V 5 bases and J 6 bases, with 18 bases left between them. The DNA for the CDR3 is TGCGCCAGCAGTTATTCCTGGGCGGAGGGAAACATTCAGTACTTC. Translation gives CASSYSWAEGNIQYF.

CDR3 in DNA: TGTGCCAGCAGTCCGTGGACTAGCGGGACGACTCGATACGAGCAGTACTTC. Translating gives CASSPWTSGTTRYEQYF. The chain carries TRBV27 and TRBJ2-7, with 12 bases lining up with TRBD2. In germline, CDR1 is MNHEY, CDR2 SMNVEV (reference sequence). There are 17 residues in the CDR3. V trimming: 5 bases; J trimming: 4 bases; junction bases outside the gene matches: 12.

The gene calls are TRBV11-2 and TRBJ2-1; D uncertain. This CDR3 has 15 amino acids. Trimming cost V 5 bases and J 0 bases, with 11 bases left between them. Germline CDR1 is SGHAT and CDR2 is FQNNGV. The CDR3, as DNA: TGTGCCAGCAGCCGTGTCCAAGGCTCCTACAATGAGCAGTTCTTC. Protein: CASSRVQGSYNEQFF.

DNA of the CDR3: TGTGCCAGCAGATGGGGTACTGAAGCTTTCTTT. This encodes CASRWGTEAFF. The chain employs TRBV5-8 and TRBJ1-1; no definite D call. Germline CDR1 SGHTS, CDR2 YDEGEE. The CDR3 is made up of 11 amino acids. Trimming removed 5 bases from V and 5 bases from J, with 7 bases in between.

The chain employs TRBV14 and TRBJ1-1; no clear D gene. Trimming cost V 0 bases and J 7 bases, with 18 bases left between them. The CDR3 length is 16 residues. CDR1 is SGHDN and CDR2 is FVKESK in the germline V gene. CDR3 protein: CASSQDPGLLASEAFF. CDR3 DNA sequence: TGTGCCAGCAGCCAAGATCCTGGCCTCCTAGCGAGTGAAGCTTTCTTT.

V gene TRBV5-1 combines with J gene TRBJ1-1, with D unclear. Germline CDR1 SGHRS, CDR2 YFSETQ. Trimming shortened V by 2 bases and J by 0 bases, and 8 bases separated the two germline ends. This CDR3 region has 14 residues. The CDR3 loop reads CASSFSTVNTEAFF. The CDR3 nucleotides are TGCGCCAGCAGCTTCTCAACAGTGAACACTGAAGCTTTCTTT. Full variable domain (rest looked up from reference TRBV5-1 and TRBJ1-1): KAGVTQTPRYLIKTRGQQVTLSCSPISGHRSVSWYQQTPGQGLQFLFEYFSETQRNKGNFPGRFSGRQFSNSRSEMNVSTLELGDSALYLCASSFSTVNTEAFFGQGTRLTVV.

Of note for this clone: In the same sample, other DNA sequences code for this CDR3. J is TRBJ2-5 and V is TRBV5-1; D not certain. This CDR3 contains 13 residues. The germline gives CDR1 SGHRS, CDR2 YFSETQ. V was pared by 4 bases and J by 4 bases, with 11 bases between. CDR3 sequence reads: CASSLGVVETQYF. The DNA for the CDR3 is TGCGCCAGCAGCCTGGGCGTCGTAGAGACCCAGTACTTC.

This clone was detected only a few times. This chain uses TRBV5-1 with TRBJ1-2; no clear D gene. The CDR3 covers 13 residues. Germline CDR1 is SGHRS and CDR2 is YFSETQ. V gave up 4 bases and J gave up 7 bases, with 14 bases separating them. The DNA of the CDR3 is TGCGCCAGCAGCAGCGGGCAGGCCTCTGGCTACACCTTC. This codes for CASSSGQASGYTF.

The chain uses TRBV2 and TRBJ2-2; D is unclear. The CDR3 has 13 amino acids. Germline V lookup: CDR1 SNHLY, CDR2 FYNNEI. DNA for the CDR3: TGTGCTTCGACTGCACTTAACACCGGGGAGCTGTTTTTT. Residues: CASTALNTGELFF.

The chain uses TRBV11-2 and TRBJ2-1; 9 nucleotides line up with TRBD2. Trimming removed 2 bases from V and 2 bases from J; junction bases left unmatched: 7. Germline-derived CDR1 and CDR2 are SGHAT and FQNNGV. The CDR3 contains 17 residues. In DNA, the CDR3 is TGTGCCAGCAGCTTACTTCTAGCGGGATCAACCTACAATGAGCAGTTCTTC. The encoded protein is CASSLLLAGSTYNEQFF. Drawing the rest from reference TRBV11-2 and TRBJ2-1, the complete variable domain is EAGVAQSPRYKIIEKRQSVAFWCNPISGHATLYWYQQILGQGPKLLIQFQNNGVVDDSQLPKDRFSAERLKGVDSTLKIQPAKLEDSAVYLCASSLLLAGSTYNEQFFGPGTRLTVL.

The CDR3 sequence is CASSLFPERGETQYF. For the CDR3, the DNA is TGTGCCAGCAGCCTTTTTCCGGAAAGAGGAGAGACCCAGTACTTC. This chain joins TRBV7-2 and TRBJ2-5, with D unresolved. From germline, CDR1 is SGHTA and CDR2 FQGNSA. Trimming stripped 5 bases from V and 4 bases from J, with 17 bases between. The CDR3 has 15 residues. Full variable domain (rest looked up from reference TRBV7-2 and TRBJ2-5): GAGVSQSPSNKVTEKGKDVELRCDPISGHTALYWYRQSLGQGLEFLIYFQGNSAPDKSGLPSDRFSAERTGGSVSTLTIQRTQQEDSAVYLCASSLFPERGETQYFGPGTRLLVL.

The chain has TRBV10-2 and TRBJ2-3; 7 positions match TRBD2. This CDR3 has 17 amino acids. V was pared by 0 bases and J by 2 bases, with 8 bases of the junction left unmatched. Germline V gives CDR1 WSHSY, CDR2 SAAADI. In nucleotides, the CDR3 is TGCGCCAGCAGTGAGTCGAGGGCGGGAGCTTTCACAGATACGCAGTATTTT. Its protein is CASSESRAGAFTDTQYF.

The chain combines TRBV7-9 with TRBJ2-6; TRBD2 might be the D (7 bases). Trimming took off 5 bases at V and 3 bases at J, with 20 bases between the two ends. Germline assignment: CDR1 SEHNR and CDR2 FQNEAQ (reference sequence). The CDR3 has 18 residues. The CDR3, as DNA: TGTGCCAGCAGCCACCTTAAACCGGGGGGCGGTGGGGCCAACGTCCTGACTTTC. This translates into CASSHLKPGGGGANVLTF.

V and J are TRBV5-6 and TRBJ2-3, with a tentative D call TRBD1 (6 bases). CDR1 is SGHDT and CDR2 is YYEEEE in the germline V gene. V lost 7 bases to trimming and J lost 0 bases, with 12 bases between them. The CDR3 extends over 14 amino acids. This CDR3 is CASFEGVSTDTQYF. CDR3 coding DNA: TGTGCCAGCTTTGAGGGGGTTAGCACAGATACGCAGTATTTT.